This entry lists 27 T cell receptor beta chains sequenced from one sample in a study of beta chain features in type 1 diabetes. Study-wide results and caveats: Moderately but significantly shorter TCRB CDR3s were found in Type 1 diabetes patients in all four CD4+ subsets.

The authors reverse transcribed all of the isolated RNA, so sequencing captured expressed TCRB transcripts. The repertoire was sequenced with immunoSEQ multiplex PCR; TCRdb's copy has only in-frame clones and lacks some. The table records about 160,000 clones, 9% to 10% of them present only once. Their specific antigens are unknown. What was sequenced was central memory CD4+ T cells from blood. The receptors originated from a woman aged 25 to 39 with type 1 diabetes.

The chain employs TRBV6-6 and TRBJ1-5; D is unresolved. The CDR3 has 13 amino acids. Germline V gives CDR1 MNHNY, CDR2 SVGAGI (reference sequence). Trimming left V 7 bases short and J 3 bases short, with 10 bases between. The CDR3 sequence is CASTQYSNQPQHF. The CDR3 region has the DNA TGTGCCAGCACCCAGTATTCCAATCAGCCCCAGCATTTT.

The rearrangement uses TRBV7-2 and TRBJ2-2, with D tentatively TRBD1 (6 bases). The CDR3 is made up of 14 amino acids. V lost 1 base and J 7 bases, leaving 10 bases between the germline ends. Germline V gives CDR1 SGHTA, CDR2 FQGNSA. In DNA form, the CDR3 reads TGTGCCAGCAGCTTAGGGGGGCGAGTCGGGGAGCTGTTTTTT. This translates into CASSLGGRVGELFF.

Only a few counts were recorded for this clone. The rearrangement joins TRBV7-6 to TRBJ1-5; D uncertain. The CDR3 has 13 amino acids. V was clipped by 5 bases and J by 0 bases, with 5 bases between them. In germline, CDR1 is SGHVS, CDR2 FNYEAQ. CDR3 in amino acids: CASSPSSNQPQHF. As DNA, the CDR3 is TGTGCCAGCAGCCCCAGTAGCAATCAGCCCCAGCATTTT.

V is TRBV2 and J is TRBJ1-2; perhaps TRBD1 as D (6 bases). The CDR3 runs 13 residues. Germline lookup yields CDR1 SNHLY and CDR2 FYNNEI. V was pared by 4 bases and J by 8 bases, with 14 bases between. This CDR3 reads CASSGYRAEGYTF. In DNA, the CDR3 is TGTGCCAGCAGTGGATACAGGGCCGAAGGCTACACCTTC.

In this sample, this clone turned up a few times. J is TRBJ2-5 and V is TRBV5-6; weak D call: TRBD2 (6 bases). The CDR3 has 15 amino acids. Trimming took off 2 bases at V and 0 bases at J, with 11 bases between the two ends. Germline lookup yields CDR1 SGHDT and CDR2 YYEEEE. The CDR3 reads CASSFGGGYQETQYF. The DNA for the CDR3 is TGTGCCAGCAGCTTTGGTGGGGGGTACCAAGAGACCCAGTACTTC.

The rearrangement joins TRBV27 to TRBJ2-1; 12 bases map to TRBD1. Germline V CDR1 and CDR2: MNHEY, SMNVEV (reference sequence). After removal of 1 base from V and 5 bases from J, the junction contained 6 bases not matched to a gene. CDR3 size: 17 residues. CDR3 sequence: CASSLWLGTGGNNEQFF. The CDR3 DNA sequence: TGTGCCAGCAGTTTATGGTTAGGGACAGGGGGCAACAATGAGCAGTTCTTC.

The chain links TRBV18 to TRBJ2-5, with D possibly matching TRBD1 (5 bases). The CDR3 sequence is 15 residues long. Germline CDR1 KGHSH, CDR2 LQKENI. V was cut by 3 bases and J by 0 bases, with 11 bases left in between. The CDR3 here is CASSPERQNQETQYF. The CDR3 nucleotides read TGTGCCAGCTCACCGGAGAGACAGAACCAAGAGACCCAGTACTTC.

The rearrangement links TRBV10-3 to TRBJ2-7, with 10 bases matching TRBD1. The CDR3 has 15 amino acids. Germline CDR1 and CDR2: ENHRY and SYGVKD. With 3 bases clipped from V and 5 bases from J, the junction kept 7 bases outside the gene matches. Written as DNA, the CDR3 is TGTGCCATCAGTGATCCCGGGACAGGGGTCCACGAGCAGTACTTC. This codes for CAISDPGTGVHEQYF.

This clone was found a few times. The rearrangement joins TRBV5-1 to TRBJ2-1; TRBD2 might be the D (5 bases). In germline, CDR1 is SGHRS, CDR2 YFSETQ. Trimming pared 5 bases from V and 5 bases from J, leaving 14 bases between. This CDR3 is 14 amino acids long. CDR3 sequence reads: CASSMEVQDNEQFF. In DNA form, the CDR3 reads TGCGCCAGCAGTATGGAGGTACAAGACAATGAGCAGTTCTTC. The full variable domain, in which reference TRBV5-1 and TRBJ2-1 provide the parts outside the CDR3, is KAGVTQTPRYLIKTRGQQVTLSCSPISGHRSVSWYQQTPGQGLQFLFEYFSETQRNKGNFPGRFSGRQFSNSRSEMNVSTLELGDSALYLCASSMEVQDNEQFFGPGTRLTVL.

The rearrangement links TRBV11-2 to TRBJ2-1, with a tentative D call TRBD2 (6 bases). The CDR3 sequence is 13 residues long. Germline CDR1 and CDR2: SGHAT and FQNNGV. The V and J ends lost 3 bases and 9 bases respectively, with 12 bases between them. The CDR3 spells CASSLHEGLEQFF. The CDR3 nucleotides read TGTGCCAGCAGCTTGCACGAGGGACTTGAGCAGTTCTTC.

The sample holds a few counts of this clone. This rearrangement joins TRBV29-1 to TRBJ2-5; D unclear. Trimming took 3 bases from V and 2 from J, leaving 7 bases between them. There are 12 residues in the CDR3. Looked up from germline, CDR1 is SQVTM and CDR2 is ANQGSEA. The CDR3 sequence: CSVEWAQETQYF. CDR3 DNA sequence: TGCAGCGTTGAGTGGGCTCAAGAGACCCAGTACTTC.

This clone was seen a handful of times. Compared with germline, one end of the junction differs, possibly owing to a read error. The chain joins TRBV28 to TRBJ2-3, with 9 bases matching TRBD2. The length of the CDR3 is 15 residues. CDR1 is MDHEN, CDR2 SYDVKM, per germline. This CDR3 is CASSEAGTSKDTQYF. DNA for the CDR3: TGTGCCAGCAGTGAGGCCGGGACTAGCAAAGATACGCAGTATTTT.

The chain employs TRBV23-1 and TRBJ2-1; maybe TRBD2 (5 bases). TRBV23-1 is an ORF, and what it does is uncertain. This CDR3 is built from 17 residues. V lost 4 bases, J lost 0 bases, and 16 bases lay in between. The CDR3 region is CASSRTDFFSSYNEQFF. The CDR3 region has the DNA TGCGCCAGCAGTCGAACGGACTTCTTTAGCTCCTACAATGAGCAGTTCTTC.

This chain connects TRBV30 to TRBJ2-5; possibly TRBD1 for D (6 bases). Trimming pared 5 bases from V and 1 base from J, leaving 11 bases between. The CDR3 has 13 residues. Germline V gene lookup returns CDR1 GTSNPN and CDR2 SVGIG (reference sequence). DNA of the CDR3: TGTGCCTGGGGTCAGGGGTCCCAAGAGACCCAGTACTTC. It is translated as CAWGQGSQETQYF.

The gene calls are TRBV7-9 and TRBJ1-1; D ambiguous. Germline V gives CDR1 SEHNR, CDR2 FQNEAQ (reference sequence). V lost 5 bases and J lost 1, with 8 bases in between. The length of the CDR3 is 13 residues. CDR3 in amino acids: CASSPAGNTEAFF. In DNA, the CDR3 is TGTGCCAGCAGCCCGGCAGGGAACACTGAAGCTTTCTTT.

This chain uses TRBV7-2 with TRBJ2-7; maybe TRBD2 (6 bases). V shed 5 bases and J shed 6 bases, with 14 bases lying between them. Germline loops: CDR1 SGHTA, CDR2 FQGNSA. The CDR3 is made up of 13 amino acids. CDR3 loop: CASSPDYGLEQYF. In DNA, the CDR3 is TGTGCCAGCAGCCCGGACTACGGTCTCGAGCAGTACTTC.

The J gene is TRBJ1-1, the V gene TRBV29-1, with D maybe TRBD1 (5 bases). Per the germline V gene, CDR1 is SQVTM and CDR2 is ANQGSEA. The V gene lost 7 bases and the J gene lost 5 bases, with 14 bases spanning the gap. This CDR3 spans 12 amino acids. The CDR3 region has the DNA TGCAGCGGGGGGGGAGTCCGGACTGAAGCTTTCTTT. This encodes CSGGGVRTEAFF.

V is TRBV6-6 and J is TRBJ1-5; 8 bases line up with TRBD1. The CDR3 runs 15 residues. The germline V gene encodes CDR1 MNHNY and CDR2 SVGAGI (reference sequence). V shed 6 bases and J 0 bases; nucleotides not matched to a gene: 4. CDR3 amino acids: CASRDRGNSNQPQHF. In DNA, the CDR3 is TGTGCCAGCAGAGACAGGGGCAATAGCAATCAGCCCCAGCATTTT.

The CDR3: CASSPYRGRGKTEAFF. CDR3 bases: TGTGCCAGCAGCCCTTACAGGGGGCGGGGGAAGACTGAAGCTTTCTTT. The V call is TRBV21-1, the J call TRBJ1-1; the DNA was not compared with TRBD1, the D call given in the table. TRBV21-1 is an annotated pseudogene. The CDR3 sequence is 16 residues long.

The CDR3 protein is CASSPVAGVGDTQYF. CDR3 nucleotides: TGTGCCAGCAGCCCTGTAGCGGGAGTTGGAGATACGCAGTATTTT. V gene TRBV7-3 combines with J gene TRBJ2-3; 9 bases map to TRBD2. Per germline, CDR1 SGHTA and CDR2 FQGTGA. Trimming cost V 5 bases and J 5 bases; bases outside gene matches: 8. The CDR3 consists of 15 residues.

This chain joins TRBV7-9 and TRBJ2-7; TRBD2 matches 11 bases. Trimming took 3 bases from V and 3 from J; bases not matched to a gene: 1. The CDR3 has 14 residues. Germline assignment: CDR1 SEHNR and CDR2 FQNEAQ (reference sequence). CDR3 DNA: TGTGCCAGCAGCTTTCTAGCGGGAGGCTACGAGCAGTACTTC. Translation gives CASSFLAGGYEQYF.

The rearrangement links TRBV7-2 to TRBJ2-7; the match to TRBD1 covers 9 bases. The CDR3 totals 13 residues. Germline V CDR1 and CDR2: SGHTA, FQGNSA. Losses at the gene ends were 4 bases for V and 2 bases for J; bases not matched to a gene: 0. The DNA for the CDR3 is TGTGCCAGCAGCTGGGACAGGGCCTACGAGCAGTACTTC. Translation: CASSWDRAYEQYF.

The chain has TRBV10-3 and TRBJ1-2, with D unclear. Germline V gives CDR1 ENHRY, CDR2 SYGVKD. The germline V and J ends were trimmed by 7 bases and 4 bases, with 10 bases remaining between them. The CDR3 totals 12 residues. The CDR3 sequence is CAITGSSYGYTF. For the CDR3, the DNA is TGTGCCATCACAGGATCCTCCTATGGCTACACCTTC.

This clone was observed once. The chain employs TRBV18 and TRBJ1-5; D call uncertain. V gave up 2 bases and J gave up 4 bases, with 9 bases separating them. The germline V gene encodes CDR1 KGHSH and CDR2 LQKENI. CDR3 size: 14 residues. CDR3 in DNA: TGTGCCAGCTCACCAACCACCGGTAATCAGCCCCAGCATTTT. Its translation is CASSPTTGNQPQHF.

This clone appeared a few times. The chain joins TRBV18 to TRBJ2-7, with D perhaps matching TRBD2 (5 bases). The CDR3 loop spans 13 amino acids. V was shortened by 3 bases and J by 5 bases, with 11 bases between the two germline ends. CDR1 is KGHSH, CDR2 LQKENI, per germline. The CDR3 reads CASSPAGSNEQYF. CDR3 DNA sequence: TGTGCCAGCTCACCGGCGGGTAGTAACGAGCAGTACTTC. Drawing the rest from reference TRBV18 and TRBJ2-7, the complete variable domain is NAGVMQNPRHLVRRRGQEARLRCSPMKGHSHVYWYRQLPEEGLKFMVYLQKENIIDESGMPKERFSAEFPKEGPSILRIQQVVRGDSAAYFCASSPAGSNEQYFGPGTRLTVT.

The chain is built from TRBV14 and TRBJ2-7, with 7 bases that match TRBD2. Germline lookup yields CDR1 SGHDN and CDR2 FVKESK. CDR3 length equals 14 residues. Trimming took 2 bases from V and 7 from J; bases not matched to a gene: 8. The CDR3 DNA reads TGTGCCAGCAGCCAATGGGAGGGTACTGGGGAGCAGTACTTC. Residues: CASSQWEGTGEQYF. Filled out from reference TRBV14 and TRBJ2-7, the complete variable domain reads EAGVTQFPSHSVIEKGQTVTLRCDPISGHDNLYWYRRVMGKEIKFLLHFVKESKQDESGMPNNRFLAERTGGTYSTLKVQPAELEDSGVYFCASSQWEGTGEQYFGPGTRLTVT.

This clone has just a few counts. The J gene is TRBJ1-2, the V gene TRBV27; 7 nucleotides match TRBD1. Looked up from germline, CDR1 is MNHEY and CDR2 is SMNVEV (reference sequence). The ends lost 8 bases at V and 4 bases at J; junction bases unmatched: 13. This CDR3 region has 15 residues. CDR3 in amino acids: CASSPGTAWPYGYTF. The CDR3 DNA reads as TGTGCCAGCTCGCCCGGGACAGCCTGGCCCTATGGCTACACCTTC.